This T cell receptor beta chain stems from a study of T cell clusters in autoimmune cytopenias. Germline CDR1 SGHNT, CDR2 YYREEE (reference sequence). CDR3 length: 15 residues. One tube held mixed TRB-A and TRB-B primer pools for touch-down PCR. TCRdb reprocessed the multiplex PCR reads and keeps a single row for each CDR3 protein, giving no DNA. The table gives over 4,000 distinct CDR3 sequences; the top ten clones make up under 35% of it. This clonotype shows up as medium-sized by frequency. TRB was amplified from approximately 250 ng of peripheral blood genomic DNA per sample. The sample was also linked to a second study, of T cell repertoires in aging, cancer and after chemotherapy.

This sequence joins TRBV5-4 and TRBJ2-3; TCRdb names TRBD1, which stays unverified in the absence of DNA. Sequencing was performed on peripheral blood. The source of this sequence is a human donor in good health. The CDR3 loop is CASSFDRGSTDTQYF.